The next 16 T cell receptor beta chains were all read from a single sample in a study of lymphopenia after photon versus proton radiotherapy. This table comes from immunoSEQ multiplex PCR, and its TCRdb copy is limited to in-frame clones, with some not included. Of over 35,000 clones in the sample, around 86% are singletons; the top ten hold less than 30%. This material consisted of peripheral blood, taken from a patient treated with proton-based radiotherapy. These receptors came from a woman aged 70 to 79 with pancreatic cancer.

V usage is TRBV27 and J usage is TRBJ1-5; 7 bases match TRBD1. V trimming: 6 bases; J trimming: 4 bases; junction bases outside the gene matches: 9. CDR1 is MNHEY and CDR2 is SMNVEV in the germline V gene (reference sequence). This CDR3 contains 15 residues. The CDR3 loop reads CASRPQGQSNQPQHF. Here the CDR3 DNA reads TGTGCCAGCAGACCTCAGGGACAGTCTAATCAGCCCCAGCATTTT.

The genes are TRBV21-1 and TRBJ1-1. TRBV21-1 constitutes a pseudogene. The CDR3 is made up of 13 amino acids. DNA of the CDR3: TGTGCCAGCAGTGACCTAGCGTACACTGAAGCTTTCTTT. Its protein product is CASSDLAYTEAFF.

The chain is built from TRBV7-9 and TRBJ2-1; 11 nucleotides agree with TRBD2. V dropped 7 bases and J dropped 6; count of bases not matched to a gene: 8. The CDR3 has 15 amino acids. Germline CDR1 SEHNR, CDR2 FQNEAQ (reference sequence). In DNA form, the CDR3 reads TGTGCCAGCACTCCACTAGCGGGAGCTTCCAATGAGCAGTTCTTC. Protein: CASTPLAGASNEQFF.

The CDR3 is CASSSPRPSGMDEQYF. The CDR3 DNA reads TGTGCCAGCAGCTCCCCCCGGCCTAGCGGGATGGATGAGCAGTACTTC. The rearrangement uses TRBV7-9 and TRBJ2-7; 9 bases are shared with TRBD2. With 4 bases clipped from V and 7 bases from J, the junction kept 14 bases outside the gene matches. Germline assignment: CDR1 SEHNR and CDR2 FQNEAQ (reference sequence). This CDR3 has 16 residues.

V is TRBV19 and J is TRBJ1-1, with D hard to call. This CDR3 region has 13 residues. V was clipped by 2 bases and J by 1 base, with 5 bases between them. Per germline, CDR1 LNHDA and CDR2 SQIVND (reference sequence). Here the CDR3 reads CASSILGNTEAFF. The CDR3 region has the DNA TGTGCCAGTAGTATATTGGGGAACACTGAAGCTTTCTTT.

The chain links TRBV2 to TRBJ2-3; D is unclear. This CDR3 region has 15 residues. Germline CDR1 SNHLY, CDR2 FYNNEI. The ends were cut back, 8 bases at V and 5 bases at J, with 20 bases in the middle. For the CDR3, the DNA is TGTGCCAGCGGGGTATTCGGCATCGTGGGAGATACGCAGTATTTT. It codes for CASGVFGIVGDTQYF.

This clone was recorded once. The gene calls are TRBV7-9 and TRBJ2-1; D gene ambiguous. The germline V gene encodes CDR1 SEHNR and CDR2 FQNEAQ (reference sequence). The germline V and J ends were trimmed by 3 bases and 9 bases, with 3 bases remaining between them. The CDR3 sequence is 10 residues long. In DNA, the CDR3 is TGTGCCAGCAGCTTCGGTGAGCAGTTCTTC. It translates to CASSFGEQFF.

The CDR3 loop is CASSSGTDHYGYTF. The CDR3 bases are TGTGCCAGCAGCTCGGGGACCGACCACTATGGCTACACCTTC. J is TRBJ1-2 and V is TRBV5-4; a weak D match, TRBD1 (5 bases). The germline CDR1 and CDR2 sequences are SGHNT and YYREEE (reference sequence). The CDR3 covers 14 residues. The ends were cut back, 3 bases at V and 3 bases at J, with 12 bases in the middle.

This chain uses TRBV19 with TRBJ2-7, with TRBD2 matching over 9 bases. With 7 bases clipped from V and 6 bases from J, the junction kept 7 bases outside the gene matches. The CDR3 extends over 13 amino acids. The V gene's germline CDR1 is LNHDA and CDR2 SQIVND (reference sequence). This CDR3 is CASKVAGASEQYF. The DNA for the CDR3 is TGTGCCAGTAAAGTAGCGGGAGCGTCCGAGCAGTACTTC.

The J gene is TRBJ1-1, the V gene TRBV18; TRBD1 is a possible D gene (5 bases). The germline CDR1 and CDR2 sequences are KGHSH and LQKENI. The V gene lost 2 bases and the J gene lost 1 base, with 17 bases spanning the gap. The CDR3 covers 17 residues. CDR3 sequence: CASSPYPGGTENTEAFF. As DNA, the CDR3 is TGTGCCAGCTCACCATATCCGGGGGGGACCGAGAACACTGAAGCTTTCTTT.

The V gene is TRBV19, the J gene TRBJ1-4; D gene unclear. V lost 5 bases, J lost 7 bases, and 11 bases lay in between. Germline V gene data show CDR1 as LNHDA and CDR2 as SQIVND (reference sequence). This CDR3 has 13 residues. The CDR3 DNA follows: TGTGCCAGTAGTCTACTGACGGCTGAAAAACTGTTTTTT. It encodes CASSLLTAEKLFF.

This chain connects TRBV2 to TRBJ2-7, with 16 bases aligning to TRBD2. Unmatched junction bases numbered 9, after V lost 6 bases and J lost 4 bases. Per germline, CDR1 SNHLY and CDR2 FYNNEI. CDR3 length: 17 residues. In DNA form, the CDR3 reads TGTGCCAGCAGAGGCGGGACTAGCGGGAGGGCCGTGTACGAGCAGTACTTC. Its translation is CASRGGTSGRAVYEQYF.

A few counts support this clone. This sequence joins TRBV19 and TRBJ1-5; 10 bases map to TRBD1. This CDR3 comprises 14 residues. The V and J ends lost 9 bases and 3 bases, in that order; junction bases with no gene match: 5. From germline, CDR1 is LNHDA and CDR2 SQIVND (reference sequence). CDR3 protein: CASKGQGINQPQHF. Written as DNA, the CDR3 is TGTGCCAGCAAGGGACAGGGGATCAATCAGCCCCAGCATTTT.

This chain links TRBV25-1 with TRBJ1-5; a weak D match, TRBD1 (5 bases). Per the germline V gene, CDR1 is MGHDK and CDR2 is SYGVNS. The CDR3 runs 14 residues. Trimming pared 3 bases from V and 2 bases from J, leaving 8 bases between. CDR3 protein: CASSERGGNQPQHF. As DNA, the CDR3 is TGTGCCAGCAGTGAGAGGGGCGGCAATCAGCCCCAGCATTTT.

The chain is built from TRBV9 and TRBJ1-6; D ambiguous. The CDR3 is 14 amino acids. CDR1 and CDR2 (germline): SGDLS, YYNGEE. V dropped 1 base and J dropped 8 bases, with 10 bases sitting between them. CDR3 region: CASSVKHGDSPLHF. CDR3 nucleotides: TGTGCCAGCAGCGTAAAACACGGGGATTCACCCCTCCACTTT. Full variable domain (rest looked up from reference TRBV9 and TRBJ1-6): DSGVTQTPKHLITATGQRVTLRCSPRSGDLSVYWYQQSLDQGLQFLIQYYNGEERAKGNILERFSAQQFPDLHSELNLSSLELGDSALYFCASSVKHGDSPLHFGNGTRLTVT.

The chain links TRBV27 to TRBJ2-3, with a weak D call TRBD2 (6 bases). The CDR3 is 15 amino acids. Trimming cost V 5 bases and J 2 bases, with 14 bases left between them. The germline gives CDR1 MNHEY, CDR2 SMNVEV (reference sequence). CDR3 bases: TGTGCCAGCAGTCCACGACTAGGGAACACAGATACGCAGTATTTT. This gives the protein CASSPRLGNTDTQYF.